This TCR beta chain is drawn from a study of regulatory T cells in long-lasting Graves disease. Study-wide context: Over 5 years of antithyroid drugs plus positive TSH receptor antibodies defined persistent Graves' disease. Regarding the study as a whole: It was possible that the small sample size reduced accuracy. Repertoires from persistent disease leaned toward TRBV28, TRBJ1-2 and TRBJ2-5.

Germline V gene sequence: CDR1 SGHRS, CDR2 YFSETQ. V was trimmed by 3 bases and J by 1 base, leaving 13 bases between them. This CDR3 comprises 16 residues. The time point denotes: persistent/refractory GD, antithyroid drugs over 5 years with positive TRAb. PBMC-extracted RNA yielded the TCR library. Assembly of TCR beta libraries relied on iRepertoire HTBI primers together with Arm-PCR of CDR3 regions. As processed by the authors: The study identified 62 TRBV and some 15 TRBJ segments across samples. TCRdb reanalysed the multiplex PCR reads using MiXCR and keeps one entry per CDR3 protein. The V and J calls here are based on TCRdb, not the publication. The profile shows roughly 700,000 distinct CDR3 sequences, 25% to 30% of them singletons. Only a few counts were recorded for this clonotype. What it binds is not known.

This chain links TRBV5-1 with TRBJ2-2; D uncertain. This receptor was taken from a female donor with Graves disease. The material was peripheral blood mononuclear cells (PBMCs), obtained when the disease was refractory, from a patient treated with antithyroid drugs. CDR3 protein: CASSWSRQENTGELFF. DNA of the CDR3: TGCGCCAGCAGCTGGTCACGTCAAGAGAACACCGGGGAGCTGTTTTTT. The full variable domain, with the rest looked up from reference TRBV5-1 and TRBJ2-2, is KAGVTQTPRYLIKTRGQQVTLSCSPISGHRSVSWYQQTPGQGLQFLFEYFSETQRNKGNFPGRFSGRQFSNSRSEMNVSTLELGDSALYLCASSWSRQENTGELFFGEGSRLTVL.